The clone carrying this TCR beta chain was found a few times. The repertoire was sequenced with immunoSEQ multiplex PCR; TCRdb's copy has only in-frame clones and lacks some. This record lists tens of thousands of clones, none seen once only, and the top ten clones contain 6.5% to 7%. Trimming shortened V by 6 bases and J by 5 bases, and 13 bases separated the two germline ends. Germline-derived CDR1 and CDR2 are MDHEN and SYDVKM. The CDR3 has 13 residues. These data originate in a study of T cells after posttransplantation cyclophosphamide. This related bone marrow graft donor gave peripheral blood on the day of marrow donation.

This TCR was recovered from a woman between 50 and 59 years old in good health and a related stem cell transplant donor. The J gene is TRBJ1-2, the V gene TRBV28, with D possibly being TRBD1 (6 bases). Sequenced: PBMCs. The CDR3 sequence: CASSLGGGYGYTF. The CDR3 region has the DNA TGTGCCAGCAGCCTAGGGGGGGGTTATGGCTACACCTTC.